This T cell receptor (beta chain) was obtained from a study of immune cell composition in non-small cell lung cancer. General study points: Shared sequences between tumour-reactive and dominant in vivo clones were not proven. Squamous lung tumours showed higher top 10 clone scores and clonality than adenocarcinomas.

Here immunoSEQ multiplex PCR was the method, and the copy in TCRdb shows in-frame clones only, minus some. The sample shows about 15,000 clones, roughly 66% of them seen only once. In the case of this clone: The antigen is not known. The same CDR3 arises from other DNA sequences in this sample as well.

DNA was extracted from unsorted cell suspensions stored frozen. The CDR3 totals 13 residues. Germline V gene lookup returns CDR1 SGHVS and CDR2 FQNEAQ. The junction had 1 base not matched to a gene; V was cut back by 1 base and J by 5 bases. The rearrangement joins TRBV7-8 to TRBJ2-5, with 7 bases matching TRBD1. Material for sequencing was lung tumor tissue. This receptor was obtained from a human donor with non-small cell lung cancer. CDR3 in DNA: TGTGCCAGCAGCTTAGACAGGGGTGAGACCCAGTACTTC. Its protein is CASSLDRGETQYF. Looking up the rest from reference TRBV7-8 and TRBJ2-5 gives the full variable domain: GAGVSQSPRYKVAKRGQDVALRCDPISGHVSLFWYQQALGQGPEFLTYFQNEAQLDKSGLPSDRFFAERPEGSVSTLKIQRTQQEDSAVYLCASSLDRGETQYFGPGTRLLVL.